Presented here are 19 T cell receptor beta chains from one specimen sequenced in a study of read filtering for tumor transcriptome and immune sequencing. This library used around 400 ng RNA and molecular barcoded adaptors spanning alpha/delta and beta/gamma chains. TCRdb itself ran the reads through MiXCR, one entry per CDR3 protein. Of roughly 93,000 distinct CDR3 sequences in the sample, under 25% were seen once. The sample comprised a population of CD138-negative cells sorted from bone marrow. The receptors originated from a donor at least 40 years old with multiple myeloma.

This clonotype was observed at least ten times. The genes are TRBV6-5 and TRBJ1-6; 7 bases agree with TRBD1. This CDR3 is built from 17 residues. Germline trimming cut 0 bases from V and 6 bases from J; bases unmatched to any gene: 8. From germline, CDR1 is MNHEY and CDR2 SVGAGI. This CDR3 reads CASSYSMPGQTNSPLHF. The CDR3 region has the DNA TGTGCCAGCAGTTACTCGATGCCGGGACAGACTAATTCACCCCTCCACTTT.

As for this clonotype: One base away lies a much larger clone, so this may be a sequencing read error. V gene TRBV29-1 combines with J gene TRBJ1-1; tentative D call: TRBD1 (5 bases). CDR3 length: 10 amino acids. CDR1 is SQVTM and CDR2 is ANQGSEA in the germline V gene. V was cut by 5 bases and J by 12 bases, with 13 bases left in between. CDR3 protein: CSVSSGETFF. CDR3 coding DNA: TGCAGCGTTTCATCGGGGGAAACTTTCTTT.

This chain joins TRBV2 and TRBJ2-5, with D maybe TRBD2 (5 bases). Trimming shortened V by 5 bases and J by 5 bases, and 12 bases separated the two germline ends. The CDR3 has 13 amino acids. Germline V lookup: CDR1 SNHLY, CDR2 FYNNEI. Written as DNA, the CDR3 is TGTGCCAGCAGTCTAGGGAGCCGCGAGACCCAGTACTTC. Translated, it gives CASSLGSRETQYF.

At least ten counts were recorded for this clonotype. The chain links TRBV11-2 to TRBJ1-6; D not resolved. The CDR3 runs 13 residues. The germline gives CDR1 SGHAT, CDR2 FQNNGV. Trimming left V 5 bases short and J 7 bases short, with 9 bases between. CDR3 amino acids: CASSRDGNSPLHF. The CDR3 DNA reads as TGTGCCAGCAGCCGCGATGGGAATTCACCCCTCCACTTT.

This clonotype has just one count. Given a much more abundant clone one base away, this may be a read error. The V and J genes are TRBV7-8 and TRBJ2-1, with no clear D. The CDR3 is made up of 14 amino acids. Trimming cost V 1 base and J 6 bases, with 10 bases left between them. Germline-derived CDR1 and CDR2 are SGHVS and FQNEAQ. DNA for the CDR3: TGTGCCAGCAGCTTAGTCCAGACATGCAATGAGCAGTTCTTC. It yields the protein CASSLVQTCNEQFF. The variable domain in full, completed from reference TRBV7-8 and TRBJ2-1, reads GAGVSQSPRYKVAKRGQDVALRCDPISGHVSLFWYQQALGQGPEFLTYFQNEAQLDKSGLPSDRFFAERPEGSVSTLKIQRTQQEDSAVYLCASSLVQTCNEQFFGPGTRLTVL.

This clonotype was detected ten times or more. This chain uses TRBV19 with TRBJ2-1; tentatively, D is TRBD2 (7 bases). The CDR3 loop spans 14 amino acids. Germline V gene lookup returns CDR1 LNHDA and CDR2 SQIVND (reference sequence). V lost 2 bases and J 7 bases, leaving 12 bases between the germline ends. The CDR3 nucleotides read TGTGCCAGTAGTATACGGGGGGCTGGGAATGAGCAGTTCTTC. It specifies CASSIRGAGNEQFF.

This clonotype showed up many times. The rearrangement links TRBV20-1 to TRBJ2-1; TRBD1 agrees at 9 bases. Germline CDR1 and CDR2: DFQATT and SNEGSKA (reference sequence). CDR3 length equals 15 residues. The V segment lost 4 bases and the J segment 5 bases; nucleotides outside the gene matches: 9. This CDR3 is CSATDRGTTHNEQFF. CDR3 in DNA: TGCAGTGCTACAGACAGGGGGACGACACACAATGAGCAGTTCTTC.

J is TRBJ1-2 and V is TRBV18; D gene ambiguous. The CDR3 has 13 amino acids. Trimming cost V 3 bases and J 2 bases, with 7 bases left between them. Per germline, CDR1 KGHSH and CDR2 LQKENI. CDR3 region: CASSPLENYGYTF. The CDR3 DNA reads as TGTGCCAGCTCACCGCTCGAGAACTATGGCTACACCTTC.

This clonotype was recorded many times. The chain combines TRBV28 with TRBJ1-1; D ambiguous. The V end was cut by 7 bases, the J end by 4 bases, with 13 bases between. The CDR3 covers 13 residues. CDR1 MDHEN and CDR2 SYDVKM come from the germline V gene. CDR3 loop: CASMAPGPTEAFF. The DNA of the CDR3 is TGTGCCAGCATGGCGCCAGGTCCCACTGAAGCTTTCTTT. Looking up the rest from reference TRBV28 and TRBJ1-1 gives the full variable domain: DVKVTQSSRYLVKRTGEKVFLECVQDMDHENMFWYRQDPGLGLRLIYFSYDVKMKEKGDIPEGYSVSREKKERFSLILESASTNQTSMYLCASMAPGPTEAFFGQGTRLTVV.

The sample holds many counts of this clonotype. The gene calls are TRBV6-5 and TRBJ2-2; D uncertain. The ends were cut back, 7 bases at V and 0 bases at J, with 12 bases in the middle. Germline V lookup: CDR1 MNHEY, CDR2 SVGAGI. The CDR3 consists of 15 residues. The CDR3 region has the DNA TGTGCCAGCACCCACTCGGCGGCGAACACCGGGGAGCTGTTTTTT. This encodes CASTHSAANTGELFF.

This clonotype was seen ten or more times. The chain recombines TRBV29-1 with TRBJ2-3, with D possibly matching TRBD1 (5 bases). Germline V lookup: CDR1 SQVTM, CDR2 ANQGSEA. V gave up 8 bases and J gave up 0 bases, with 12 bases separating them. The CDR3 sequence is 13 residues long. The DNA of the CDR3 is TGCAGCCTCAGGGATACTAGCACAGATACGCAGTATTTT. It specifies CSLRDTSTDTQYF.

This clonotype was observed many times. The rearrangement joins TRBV7-3 to TRBJ1-1; D is perhaps TRBD1 (6 bases). The CDR3 consists of 17 residues. V was pared by 6 bases and J by 1 base, with 21 bases between. The V gene's germline CDR1 is SGHTA and CDR2 FQGTGA. CDR3 sequence: CASRALSGGQPNTEAFF. CDR3 DNA: TGTGCCAGCAGGGCTTTGTCTGGGGGACAACCGAACACTGAAGCTTTCTTT.

As regards this clonotype: One end of the junction does not line up with germline, which may come from a read error. The genes are TRBV2 and TRBJ2-1; TRBD2 is a possible D gene (6 bases). This CDR3 comprises 14 residues. Germline-derived CDR1 and CDR2 are SNHLY and FYNNEI. CDR3 DNA sequence: TGTGCCAGCAGTGGTACTATCGGGGGAAATGAGCACTTCTTC. It encodes CASSGTIGGNEHFF.

As for this clonotype: This probably arose from a read error, given a far larger clone one base away. This chain connects TRBV4-1 to TRBJ2-1, with TRBD2 identical over 12 bases. Germline-derived CDR1 and CDR2 are MGHRA and YSYEKL. The CDR3 extends over 18 amino acids. CDR3 region: CASGQRLAGGSSYNEQFF. Here the CDR3 DNA reads TGTGCCAGCGGCCAAAGGCTAGCGGGGGGGAGCTCCTACAATGAGCAGTTCTTC.

This clonotype was found a few times. The V gene is TRBV20-1, the J gene TRBJ1-2; 7 bases are shared with TRBD1. The CDR3 contains 13 residues. CDR1 and CDR2 from the germline V gene are DFQATT and SNEGSKA (reference sequence). V gave up 2 bases and J gave up 5 bases; unmatched junction bases: 5. In DNA, the CDR3 is TGCAGTGCTAGAACCGGGACAGCTTATGGCTACACCTTC. As protein: CSARTGTAYGYTF.

Comment on this clonotype: Since a far larger clone is one base different, this is likely a read error. This chain uses TRBV6-5 with TRBJ2-1, with D hard to call. Germline values: CDR1 MNHEY, CDR2 SVGAGI. V dropped 4 bases and J dropped 4 bases, with 5 bases sitting between them. The CDR3 length is 12 residues. CDR3: CASSCLYNEQFF. For the CDR3, the DNA is TGTGCCAGCAGTTGCCTTTACAATGAGCAGTTCTTC.

This clonotype has ten or more counts. This sequence joins TRBV30 and TRBJ2-1; a possible D gene is TRBD2 (6 bases). Trimming took 2 bases from V and 4 from J, leaving 9 bases between them. The germline V gene has CDR1 GTSNPN and CDR2 SVGIG (reference sequence). CDR3 length: 13 amino acids. The CDR3 is CAWSSAGYNEQFF. The CDR3, as DNA: TGTGCCTGGAGTTCGGCGGGGTACAATGAGCAGTTCTTC.

This clonotype was detected ten times or more. The chain couples TRBV6-1 to TRBJ2-7; D gene uncertain. Germline lookup yields CDR1 MNHNS and CDR2 SASEGT. Between the trimmed V and J ends, which lost 4 bases and 0 bases, there was a span of 13 bases. This CDR3 has 15 amino acids. The CDR3 DNA follows: TGTGCCAGCAGTGCCCAGGCAGGTGGCTCCTACGAGCAGTACTTC. This gives the protein CASSAQAGGSYEQYF.

In its sample, this clonotype was seen many times. The rearrangement joins TRBV11-2 to TRBJ2-2; 10 positions agree with TRBD2. The V gene end was trimmed by 1 base and the J gene end by 1 base; junction bases not matched to a gene: 0. Looked up from germline, CDR1 is SGHAT and CDR2 is FQNNGV. There are 16 residues in the CDR3. CDR3 sequence: CASSLGLAGNTGELFF. In nucleotides, the CDR3 is TGTGCCAGCAGCTTAGGACTAGCGGGGAACACCGGGGAGCTGTTTTTT.